The 7 T cell receptor beta chains below were found in one sample sequenced in a study of cytomegalovirus exposure and HLA in healthy donors. Primers: 60 Vbeta forward and 13 Jbeta reverse. TCRdb keeps only in-frame clones here, not all; method: immunoSEQ multiplex PCR. The table includes approximately 200,000 clones, around 83% detected once. Sequenced input: PBMCs. The source is a girl between 5 and 17 years old in good health and CMV-seronegative.

This clone occurred a few times. The rearrangement links TRBV5-8 to TRBJ2-1; 7 bases fit TRBD2. The CDR3 totals 17 residues. V dropped 0 bases and J dropped 2; count of bases not matched to a gene: 8. Germline-derived CDR1 and CDR2 are SGHTS and YDEGEE. CDR3 DNA: TGTGCCAGCAGCTTGGTTCTAGCGGTTCAGGCCTACAATGAGCAGTTCTTC. The encoded protein is CASSLVLAVQAYNEQFF.

V and J are TRBV28 and TRBJ2-7; TRBD1 agrees at 9 bases. There are 15 residues in the CDR3. V shed 3 bases and J 7 bases; nucleotides not matched to a gene: 10. Germline values: CDR1 MDHEN, CDR2 SYDVKM. CDR3: CASSLSGTGSREQYF. The DNA of the CDR3 is TGTGCCAGCAGTTTGTCCGGGACAGGGTCTCGGGAGCAGTACTTC.

This sequence joins TRBV7-3 and TRBJ1-1; 8 bases agree with TRBD1. Germline CDR1 SGHTA, CDR2 FQGTGA. Trimming at V came to 2 bases and at J to 0 bases, leaving 5 bases not matched to a gene. The CDR3 loop spans 16 amino acids. The CDR3 DNA is TGTGCCAGCAGCTTAGATTACAGGGGGTTGAACACTGAAGCTTTCTTT. It yields the protein CASSLDYRGLNTEAFF.

V gene TRBV27 combines with J gene TRBJ2-5; 7 bases match TRBD2. The CDR3 loop spans 17 amino acids. J lost 4 bases, V lost 2 bases, and 13 bases had no gene match. Per germline, CDR1 MNHEY and CDR2 SMNVEV (reference sequence). CDR3 bases: TGTGCCAGCAGTTTAGGGGGAAGTAGTTGGGGGGGAGAGACCCAGTACTTC. Its translation: CASSLGGSSWGGETQYF.

The chain is built from TRBV27 and TRBJ2-6; D is perhaps TRBD1 (5 bases). Trimming removed 5 bases from V and 3 bases from J, with 14 bases in between. The CDR3 loop spans 16 amino acids. Germline V gene sequence: CDR1 MNHEY, CDR2 SMNVEV (reference sequence). The CDR3 bases are TGTGCCAGCAGTCCTGGGGCCGAACTTGGGGCCAACGTCCTGACTTTC. Amino acids: CASSPGAELGANVLTF.

The V call is TRBV28, the J call TRBJ1-5, with D unresolved. The CDR3 runs to 14 residues. The V gene lost 3 bases and the J gene lost 0 bases, with 6 bases spanning the gap. Per germline, CDR1 MDHEN and CDR2 SYDVKM. CDR3 DNA sequence: TGTGCCAGCAGTTTGAGGTATAGCAATCAGCCCCAGCATTTT. Its protein is CASSLRYSNQPQHF. The full variable domain, in which reference TRBV28 and TRBJ1-5 provide the parts outside the CDR3, is DVKVTQSSRYLVKRTGEKVFLECVQDMDHENMFWYRQDPGLGLRLIYFSYDVKMKEKGDIPEGYSVSREKKERFSLILESASTNQTSMYLCASSLRYSNQPQHFGDGTRLSIL.

V and J are TRBV28 and TRBJ2-3; the match to TRBD2 covers 10 bases. The length of the CDR3 is 17 residues. V shed 6 bases, J shed 2 bases, and the junction held 11 bases outside the gene matches. CDR1 and CDR2 from the germline V gene are MDHEN and SYDVKM. This chain's CDR3 is CASSQAGGRIVTDTQYF. The CDR3 region has the DNA TGTGCCAGCAGCCAAGCGGGGGGGCGGATAGTCACAGATACGCAGTATTTT.